The clone carrying this TCR beta chain was seen more than once but under ten times. What it recognizes is unknown. Alongside a J-beta primer mix, a sample-barcoded 5' primer served in a second PCR lasting roughly 6 to 11 cycles. From the 5' RACE reads, TCRdb called clonotypes with MiXCR, one entry per CDR3 protein. The sample yields around 710,000 distinct CDR3 sequences, around 46% seen once. V shed 6 bases and J 3 bases; nucleotides not matched to a gene: 7. CDR3 length equals 16 residues. Germline V CDR1 and CDR2: SNHLY, FYNNEI. This specimen belongs to a study of blood T cells in healthy people across ages. Study-level results: Investigators viewed diversity estimates from one million T cells as underestimates, the study reported.

The sequence was obtained from a woman aged 55-70 years in good health. Specimen: blood. V usage is TRBV2 and J usage is TRBJ1-4; the match to TRBD1 covers 10 bases. The DNA of the CDR3 is TGTGCCAGCAGCTATAGACAGGGGGCACCTAATGAAAAACTGTTTTTT. Translation: CASSYRQGAPNEKLFF.